This T cell receptor beta chain was captured in a study of T cell responses to AZD1222 COVID-19 vaccine. CDR1 is GTSNPN, CDR2 SVGIG, per germline (reference sequence). With 4 bases removed from V and 7 bases from J, the gap between germline ends came to 14 bases. There are 14 residues in the CDR3. Here immunoSEQ multiplex PCR was the method, and the copy in TCRdb shows in-frame clones only, minus some. The top ten clones hold approximately 1.5% of a sample with around 130,000 clones, 85% to 95% of them seen once. Sequencing was performed on peripheral blood, taken on day 0 of AZD1222 vaccination. This TCR came from an adult in good health. The chain carries TRBV30 and TRBJ1-6, with D unclear. The CDR3 sequence is CAWTSLRENSPLHF. For the CDR3, the DNA is TGTGCCTGGACAAGTCTAAGGGAAAATTCACCCCTCCACTTT.